This T cell receptor (beta chain) was found in a study of T cell responses to AZD1222 COVID-19 vaccine. Whole-study findings and limits: CD4 TCRs covered the whole spike, strongest at regions 160-218 and 743-854.

Germline CDR1 is SGHDT and CDR2 is YYEEEE. Trimming took 5 bases from V and 6 from J, leaving 20 bases between them. The CDR3 has 15 residues. Points on this clone: Its cognate antigen is unknown.

TCRdb's table, derived via immunoSEQ multiplex PCR, lists solely in-frame clones and lacks some. The sample holds 75,000 to 95,000 clones, around 93% seen once. The TCR sequence derives from an adult who received the AZD1222 COVID-19 vaccine. This chain links TRBV5-6 with TRBJ1-1; no definite D call. Source: peripheral blood, taken 28 days after the second AZD1222 dose. The CDR3 loop is CASSFHRAARAEAFF. Written as DNA, the CDR3 is TGTGCCAGCAGTTTTCACCGGGCCGCTCGGGCTGAAGCTTTCTTT.